The clone carrying this T cell receptor beta chain showed up just a few times. Its antigen is not known. The data were obtained in a study of cytomegalovirus exposure and HLA in healthy donors. Nominally healthy donors were sampled, though unrecorded immune exposures were likely. PCR was performed using 60 Vbeta and 13 Jbeta primers. Only in-frame clones appear in the TCRdb table, and some are missing; sequencing was by immunoSEQ multiplex PCR. The table has roughly 110,000 clones, 75% seen once. Study results and caveats: For cytomegalovirus status, the classifier reportedly gave diagnoses with high specificity and sensitivity. One variant, a missense change in DCLRE1C, was linked in a later analysis to TCR beta V- and J-gene trimming. Researchers catalogued about 150 TCR beta chains as cytomegalovirus-associated.

Sequenced sample: PBMCs. The receptor comes from a male donor in good health and CMV-seropositive.

This chain's CDR3 is CASSSGPGGQDTQYF. The DNA for the CDR3 is TGTGCCAGCAGCTCGGGACCGGGGGGGCAGGATACGCAGTATTTT. The chain couples TRBV7-3 to TRBJ2-3; 8 bases are a match to TRBD2. The J segment lost 6 bases and the V segment lost 4 bases, leaving 9 bases of the junction unmatched. Germline CDR1 SGHTA, CDR2 FQGTGA. This CDR3 region has 15 residues. The whole variable domain, filled in from reference TRBV7-3 and TRBJ2-3, reads GAGVSQTPSNKVTEKGKYVELRCDPISGHTALYWYRQSLGQGPEFLIYFQGTGAADDSGLPNDRFFAVRPEGSVSTLKIQRTERGDSAVYLCASSSGPGGQDTQYFGPGTRLTVL.